One and the same sample provided the 22 T cell receptor beta chains below, sequenced in a study of blood T cell repertoires in COVID-19. Method: immunoSEQ multiplex PCR; TCRdb's copy keeps in-frame clones and lacks some. The data contain 650,000 to 800,000 clones, about 87% of them singletons. Sequenced sample: peripheral blood. Receptor source: a woman aged 18-29 years with acute or convalescent COVID-19.

V gene TRBV4-1 combines with J gene TRBJ1-1; D ambiguous. CDR3 length equals 17 residues. V was trimmed by 0 bases and J by 6 bases, leaving 20 bases between them. The germline CDR1 and CDR2 sequences are MGHRA and YSYEKL. CDR3 protein: CASSQEGVRGGMAEAFF. In nucleotides, the CDR3 is TGCGCCAGCAGCCAAGAGGGCGTACGGGGAGGAATGGCTGAAGCTTTCTTT.

The chain recombines TRBV5-5 with TRBJ1-1; TRBD1 aligns across 9 bases. Germline CDR1 SGHKS, CDR2 YYEKEE (reference sequence). The CDR3 spans 14 residues. The V and J ends lost 4 bases and 3 bases, in that order; junction bases with no gene match: 4. This CDR3 reads CASSPQGADTEAFF. Here the CDR3 DNA reads TGTGCCAGCAGCCCACAGGGGGCGGACACTGAAGCTTTCTTT.

The chain is built from TRBV27 and TRBJ2-1; D is possibly TRBD2 (5 bases). This CDR3 spans 15 amino acids. Germline CDR1 is MNHEY and CDR2 is SMNVEV (reference sequence). V lost 3 bases and J 4 bases, leaving 13 bases between the germline ends. The CDR3 spells CASSFTGNPYNEQFF. The DNA of the CDR3 is TGTGCCAGCAGTTTTACCGGGAACCCGTACAATGAGCAGTTCTTC.

This clone was observed a single time. The genes are TRBV4-2 and TRBJ2-7; 7 bases agree with TRBD2. The CDR3 sequence is 15 residues long. V was pared by 4 bases and J by 0 bases, with 6 bases of the junction left unmatched. CDR1 is LGHNA and CDR2 is YNFKEQ in the germline V gene. The CDR3 bases are TGTGCCAGCAGCCTGGGCGGGGGAAGCTCCTACGAGCAGTACTTC. Translating it yields CASSLGGGSSYEQYF.

This clone has more than one count but fewer than ten. The rearrangement joins TRBV7-6 to TRBJ2-7; D is unclear. Germline V CDR1 and CDR2: SGHVS, FNYEAQ. This CDR3 is 15 amino acids long. Trimming cost V 1 base and J 0 bases, with 10 bases left between them. CDR3 sequence reads: CASSLDPSSSYEQYF. As DNA, the CDR3 is TGTGCCAGCAGCTTAGATCCCTCGAGCTCCTACGAGCAGTACTTC. The full variable domain, rest sourced from reference TRBV7-6 and TRBJ2-7, is GAGVSQSPRYKVTKRGQDVALRCDPISGHVSLYWYRQALGQGPEFLTYFNYEAQQDKSGLPNDRFSAERPEGSISTLTIQRTEQRDSAMYRCASSLDPSSSYEQYFGPGTRLTVT.

The rearrangement joins TRBV27 to TRBJ2-4; weak D call: TRBD2 (6 bases). Looked up from germline, CDR1 is MNHEY and CDR2 is SMNVEV (reference sequence). With 1 base removed from V and 7 bases from J, the gap between germline ends came to 14 bases. This CDR3 region has 15 residues. This CDR3 is CASSLYAGRGNIQYF. CDR3 DNA sequence: TGTGCCAGCAGTTTATATGCAGGCCGGGGGAACATTCAGTACTTC.

This chain links TRBV28 with TRBJ2-7; TRBD1 might be the D (5 bases). The ends were cut back, 2 bases at V and 7 bases at J, with 9 bases in the middle. Germline values: CDR1 MDHEN, CDR2 SYDVKM. CDR3 length equals 12 residues. The CDR3 region has the DNA TGTGCCAGCAGTTTAAGGCAGGGAGAGCAGTACTTC. It yields the protein CASSLRQGEQYF.

This chain uses TRBV2 with TRBJ2-3; 9 nucleotides align to TRBD1. Trimming took 5 bases from V and 2 from J; bases not matched to a gene: 17. From germline, CDR1 is SNHLY and CDR2 FYNNEI. The CDR3 length is 19 residues. The CDR3 bases are TGTGCCAGCAGTAGACAGGGGGGGCGTACGATTACCGACACAGATACGCAGTATTTT. Translation: CASSRQGGRTITDTDTQYF.

The chain links TRBV5-1 to TRBJ1-1, with a possible D match to TRBD1 (5 bases). CDR3 length equals 18 residues. The germline V gene encodes CDR1 SGHRS and CDR2 YFSETQ. V was pared by 0 bases and J by 2 bases, with 20 bases between. CDR3: CASSLAYRGMGQNTEAFF. CDR3 sequence (DNA): TGCGCCAGCAGCTTGGCGTACCGGGGGATGGGGCAAAACACTGAAGCTTTCTTT.

V gene TRBV21-1 combines with J gene TRBJ1-3. TRBV21-1 is given as a pseudogene. CDR3 length: 15 residues. In nucleotides, the CDR3 is TGTGCCAGCACTCCGGGGGAGGCGGGTGGAAACACCATATATTTT. This encodes CASTPGEAGGNTIYF.

The chain uses TRBV5-4 and TRBJ1-1, with TRBD1 matching over 7 bases. Germline V CDR1 and CDR2: SGHNT, YYREEE (reference sequence). The V and J ends lost 2 bases and 3 bases, in that order; junction bases with no gene match: 7. CDR3 length: 15 residues. CDR3 residues: CASSLGQGVDTEAFF. CDR3 nucleotide sequence: TGTGCCAGCAGCTTAGGGCAGGGGGTCGACACTGAAGCTTTCTTT.

The chain links TRBV5-4 to TRBJ1-6; 9 nucleotides match TRBD1. Germline CDR1 is SGHNT and CDR2 is YYREEE (reference sequence). With V trimmed by 0 bases and J by 9 bases, 4 bases remained unmatched. The CDR3 runs to 15 residues. The CDR3 bases are TGTGCCAGCAGCTTGGCCGGGACAGGGAGTTCACCCCTCCACTTT. It encodes CASSLAGTGSSPLHF.

The chain joins TRBV4-3 to TRBJ2-1; 8 bases agree with TRBD1. The germline gives CDR1 LGHNA, CDR2 YSLEER. The CDR3 has 17 residues. The V gene end was trimmed by 4 bases and the J gene end by 5 bases; junction bases not matched to a gene: 13. The CDR3 here is CASSPLHNRGVDNEQFF. Written as DNA, the CDR3 is TGCGCCAGCAGCCCGTTACACAACAGGGGGGTGGACAATGAGCAGTTCTTC.

This chain uses TRBV6-2 or TRBV6-3 with TRBJ2-3, with a tentative D call TRBD2 (6 bases). Per germline, CDR1 MNHEY and CDR2 SVGEGT. CDR3 size: 15 residues. V lost 6 bases and J 2 bases, leaving 15 bases between the germline ends. CDR3 in amino acids: CASRPSETDTDTQYF. The CDR3 region has the DNA TGTGCCAGCAGACCTAGCGAGACAGACACAGATACGCAGTATTTT.

The genes are TRBV7-9 and TRBJ1-3; D is unresolved. The germline CDR1 and CDR2 sequences are SEHNR and FQNEAQ (reference sequence). V lost 5 bases, J lost 2 bases, and 10 bases lay in between. CDR3 size: 14 residues. DNA of the CDR3: TGTGCCAGCAGCACCGGAGGAACTGGAAACACCATATATTTT. Translating gives CASSTGGTGNTIYF.

On this clone itself: Other DNA sequences of this sample code for an identical CDR3. The genes are TRBV19 and TRBJ2-7; 8 bases agree with TRBD2. With 0 bases clipped from V and 1 base from J, the junction kept 5 bases outside the gene matches. Germline CDR1 and CDR2: LNHDA and SQIVND (reference sequence). The CDR3 covers 16 residues. The chain's CDR3 is CASSIEGGGPSYEQYF. CDR3 nucleotides: TGTGCCAGTAGTATAGAAGGCGGGGGGCCATCCTACGAGCAGTACTTC.

This clone was picked up a small number of times. The chain's CDR3 is CASSQVYGGGADEQFF. CDR3 in DNA: TGCGCCAGCAGCCAAGTTTATGGCGGGGGGGCTGATGAGCAGTTCTTC. The chain employs TRBV4-1 and TRBJ2-1; TRBD2 agrees at 9 bases. After removal of 1 base from V and 8 bases from J, the junction contained 9 bases not matched to a gene. The germline gives CDR1 MGHRA, CDR2 YSYEKL. The CDR3 covers 16 residues.

The DNA of the CDR3 is TGTGCCAGCGGTTCGGGGGTGGCTGGGGCCAACGTCCTGACTTTC. Protein product: CASGSGVAGANVLTF. The J gene is TRBJ2-6, the V gene TRBV28; a possible D gene is TRBD2 (6 bases). From germline, CDR1 is MDHEN and CDR2 SYDVKM. V was cut by 8 bases and J by 2 bases, with 13 bases left in between. The CDR3 is 15 residues long.

Of note for this clone: An end of the junction differs from the germline gene, which may be a read error. The CDR3 loop is CASSWPGGRYF. The CDR3 DNA reads as TGTGCCAGCAGCTGGCCCGGGGGACGTTACTTC. This chain connects TRBV7-3 to TRBJ1-2; tentative D call: TRBD1 (5 bases). The CDR3 length is 11 residues. The V gene's germline CDR1 is SGHTA and CDR2 FQGTGA.

The chain has TRBV5-5 and TRBJ1-1, with TRBD1 identical over 7 bases. Germline CDR1 SGHKS, CDR2 YYEKEE (reference sequence). The CDR3 spans 13 residues. V trimming: 4 bases; J trimming: 5 bases; junction bases outside the gene matches: 5. CDR3 sequence reads: CASSQTGRTEAFF. For the CDR3, the DNA is TGTGCCAGCAGCCAGACAGGGCGGACTGAAGCTTTCTTT.

The chain recombines TRBV27 with TRBJ1-2, with D unresolved. Germline values: CDR1 MNHEY, CDR2 SMNVEV (reference sequence). Trimming pared 2 bases from V and 2 bases from J, leaving 6 bases between. The CDR3 runs to 13 residues. In nucleotides, the CDR3 is TGTGCCAGCAGTTTAGGAGGGAACTATGGCTACACCTTC. It specifies CASSLGGNYGYTF.

The chain couples TRBV7-9 to TRBJ2-3; 8 bases are shared with TRBD2. Germline CDR1 is SEHNR and CDR2 is FQNEAQ (reference sequence). V gave up 2 bases and J gave up 4 bases; unmatched junction bases: 5. This CDR3 comprises 15 residues. CDR3 in DNA: TGTGCCAGCAGCTTATTGGCGGGGGGAGCAGATACGCAGTATTTT. It encodes CASSLLAGGADTQYF.